Listed here is a single TCR beta chain. Original analysis: Reference gene primers were amplified, and this amplification served to estimate nucleated cell counts. Clones were sequenced by immunoSEQ multiplex PCR, and TCRdb holds only the in-frame ones, with some missing. The D gene and trimming were derived from the DNA, and the V and J assignments and clone size from that table. The sample records about 350,000 clones, approximately 89% being singletons. The record originates from a study of blood T cell repertoires in COVID-19. Study background: Acute and convalescent COVID-19 specimens originated in the United States, Italy and Spain. In each case, the material was cDNA or gDNA derived from T cells, B-cell-depleted T cells, or PBMCs.

What was sequenced was peripheral blood. The clonotype originates from a woman aged 55-75 years with COVID-19, enrolled during active disease.

CDR3: CASSSADRDTEAFF. The DNA for the CDR3 is TGTGCCAGCAGTTCCGCCGACAGGGACACTGAAGCTTTCTTT. The chain links TRBV6-6 to TRBJ1-1; TRBD1 matches at 7 bases. This CDR3 is built from 14 residues. V was clipped by 4 bases and J by 3 bases; unmatched bases: 5. The germline CDR1 and CDR2 sequences are MNHNY and SVGAGI (reference sequence).